Listed here are 19 T cell receptor beta chains from one sample, sequenced in a study of blood T cell repertoires in COVID-19 (dated by TCRdb to between 2020 and 2021). Library prep was done by the immunoSEQ multiplex PCR assay. Entries here come from immuneACCESS through TCRdb and include only in-frame sequences with V and J called. Some clones fail to appear in such tables; in the studies checked, an unresolved V gene covers under half of the shortfall, and the cause of the remainder is unknown. For this sample the table gives fewer than 150,000 clones, of which roughly 85% were detected only once. The ten largest make up under 3% of the sample. The sequencing input was peripheral blood. The receptors were sampled from a man aged 50 to 59 with acute or convalescent COVID-19.

This chain joins TRBV5-6 and TRBJ2-7; the match to TRBD1 covers 7 bases. The germline gives CDR1 SGHDT, CDR2 YYEEEE. Trimming cost V 4 bases and J 2 bases; bases outside gene matches: 6. This CDR3 comprises 14 residues. The chain's CDR3 is CASSPPGQTYEQYF. The DNA of the CDR3 is TGTGCCAGCAGCCCGCCGGGACAGACCTACGAGCAGTACTTC.

The V and J genes are TRBV5-1 and TRBJ2-7, with 8 bases matching TRBD1. CDR3 size: 15 residues. V dropped 0 bases and J dropped 3; count of bases not matched to a gene: 5. The V gene's germline CDR1 is SGHRS and CDR2 YFSETQ. The CDR3 DNA reads as TGCGCCAGCAGCTTGGCTCTGGACAGGGTCTACGAGCAGTACTTC. This translates into CASSLALDRVYEQYF.

The DNA of the CDR3 is TGTGCCAGCTCACTTGGGACTAGTCACGAGACCCAGTACTTC. Its protein is CASSLGTSHETQYF. This chain joins TRBV18 and TRBJ2-5, with 8 nucleotides matching TRBD2. Looked up from germline, CDR1 is KGHSH and CDR2 is LQKENI. This CDR3 has 14 residues. Germline trimming cut 4 bases from V and 5 bases from J; bases unmatched to any gene: 6.

This chain uses TRBV9 with TRBJ2-2, with TRBD1 as a possible D gene (5 bases). CDR3 size: 15 residues. Trimming took off 1 base at V and 5 bases at J, with 12 bases between the two ends. Per germline, CDR1 SGDLS and CDR2 YYNGEE. For the CDR3, the DNA is TGTGCCAGCAGCGTAAGGGCAGGGCTAACCGGGGAGCTGTTTTTT. It yields the protein CASSVRAGLTGELFF.

The chain has TRBV18 and TRBJ2-5, with 8 nucleotides matching TRBD2. In germline, CDR1 is KGHSH, CDR2 LQKENI. The CDR3 totals 15 residues. Germline trimming cut 5 bases from V and 2 bases from J; bases unmatched to any gene: 7. CDR3 region: CASSSQRGRQETQYF. CDR3 nucleotides: TGTGCCAGCTCATCCCAGCGGGGGCGACAAGAGACCCAGTACTTC. The full variable domain, its missing parts supplied by reference TRBV18 and TRBJ2-5, is NAGVMQNPRHLVRRRGQEARLRCSPMKGHSHVYWYRQLPEEGLKFMVYLQKENIIDESGMPKERFSAEFPKEGPSILRIQQVVRGDSAAYFCASSSQRGRQETQYFGPGTRLLVL.

This clone was seen a few times. The rearrangement links TRBV28 to TRBJ1-1, with D possibly being TRBD1 (5 bases). Germline V gene sequence: CDR1 MDHEN, CDR2 SYDVKM. This CDR3 region has 11 residues. V was cut by 4 bases and J by 5 bases, with 5 bases left in between. The CDR3 DNA sequence: TGTGCCAGCAGTTACAGGACTGAAGCTTTCTTT. Translation gives CASSYRTEAFF.

V gene TRBV3-1 (or the pseudogene TRBV3-2) combines with J gene TRBJ1-2, with 7 bases that match TRBD1. The CDR3 runs 13 residues. Germline V CDR1 and CDR2: LGHDT, YNNKEL (reference sequence). V trimming: 4 bases; J trimming: 4 bases; junction bases outside the gene matches: 3. This CDR3 is CASSLRDSYGYTF. The CDR3 bases are TGTGCCAGCAGCCTCCGGGACAGCTATGGCTACACCTTC.

V usage is TRBV28 and J usage is TRBJ2-3, with 8 bases matching TRBD2. The germline V gene encodes CDR1 MDHEN and CDR2 SYDVKM. The junction had 3 bases not matched to a gene; V was cut back by 5 bases and J by 2 bases. The CDR3 has 14 amino acids. The CDR3 sequence: CASSRAGDTDTQYF. The CDR3 DNA sequence: TGTGCCAGCAGTCGAGCGGGGGACACAGATACGCAGTATTTT.

The CDR3 sequence: CASNQQGSETQYF. CDR3 DNA sequence: TGTGCCAGCAATCAACAGGGTTCAGAGACCCAGTACTTC. This rearrangement joins TRBV12-3 or TRBV12-4 to TRBJ2-5; tentatively, D is TRBD1 (6 bases). The CDR3 loop spans 13 amino acids. V was trimmed by 7 bases and J by 4 bases, leaving 13 bases between them.

The V gene is TRBV3-1 (or the pseudogene TRBV3-2), the J gene TRBJ2-7, with 7 nucleotides matching TRBD1. The germline V gene has CDR1 LGHDT and CDR2 YNNKEL (reference sequence). J lost 9 bases, V lost 6 bases, and 8 bases had no gene match. CDR3 length equals 12 residues. CDR3 sequence reads: CASSTQTGLQYF. DNA of the CDR3: TGTGCCAGCAGTACCCAGACAGGGTTGCAGTACTTC.

This sequence joins TRBV7-8 and TRBJ2-7, with TRBD1 as a possible D gene (6 bases). This CDR3 spans 16 amino acids. CDR1 and CDR2 from the germline V gene are SGHVS and FQNEAQ. Trimming cost V 1 base and J 0 bases, with 13 bases left between them. Here the CDR3 reads CASSLGQGPISYEQYF. The CDR3 DNA reads as TGTGCCAGCAGCTTAGGTCAGGGGCCGATCTCCTACGAGCAGTACTTC.

This sequence joins TRBV7-3 and TRBJ2-5; D gene unclear. V dropped 0 bases and J dropped 5 bases, with 10 bases sitting between them. The CDR3 is 14 residues long. Looked up from germline, CDR1 is SGHTA and CDR2 is FQGTGA. The CDR3 protein is CASSLTAPGETQYF. CDR3 DNA: TGTGCCAGCAGCTTAACTGCCCCCGGGGAGACCCAGTACTTC. The whole variable domain, remainder taken from reference TRBV7-3 and TRBJ2-5, is GAGVSQTPSNKVTEKGKYVELRCDPISGHTALYWYRQSLGQGPEFLIYFQGTGAADDSGLPNDRFFAVRPEGSVSTLKIQRTERGDSAVYLCASSLTAPGETQYFGPGTRLLVL.

The rearrangement links TRBV10-3 to TRBJ1-2; no reliable D call. This CDR3 has 14 residues. Looked up from germline, CDR1 is ENHRY and CDR2 is SYGVKD. Trimming took 3 bases from V and 0 from J, leaving 8 bases between them. The CDR3 region is CAISDFYSNYGYTF. Written as DNA, the CDR3 is TGTGCCATCAGTGACTTCTACTCTAACTATGGCTACACCTTC.

The chain joins TRBV10-3 to TRBJ2-3; 9 positions agree with TRBD2. V lost 6 bases to trimming and J lost 2 bases; unmatched junction nucleotides: 6. Germline loops: CDR1 ENHRY, CDR2 SYGVKD. This CDR3 is built from 15 residues. The CDR3 DNA reads TGTGCCATCAGAAGGACTAGCGAAGACACAGATACGCAGTATTTT. It is translated as CAIRRTSEDTDTQYF.

As to this clone: Other DNA sequences within the sample encode an identical CDR3. The V and J genes are TRBV4-1 and TRBJ2-7; no definite D call. Trimming removed 0 bases at V and 4 bases at J, with 7 bases between. The CDR3 is 13 residues long. Germline lookup yields CDR1 MGHRA and CDR2 YSYEKL. CDR3 in amino acids: CASSQDRRYEQYF. The DNA of the CDR3 is TGCGCCAGCAGCCAAGACCGTCGGTACGAGCAGTACTTC.

This clone was picked up one time. This chain uses TRBV6-1 with TRBJ1-3; D perhaps matches TRBD1 (6 bases). With 7 bases removed from V and 3 bases from J, the gap between germline ends came to 16 bases. CDR1 is MNHNS, CDR2 SASEGT, per germline. The CDR3 is made up of 15 amino acids. CDR3 sequence: CASTSSGGGGNTIYF. CDR3 nucleotides: TGTGCCAGCACCTCAAGTGGGGGCGGTGGAAACACCATATATTTT.

The chain couples TRBV2 to TRBJ2-5, with a weak D call TRBD1 (5 bases). With 5 bases removed from V and 2 bases from J, the gap between germline ends came to 9 bases. The CDR3 length is 13 residues. The germline gives CDR1 SNHLY, CDR2 FYNNEI. The CDR3 region has the DNA TGTGCCAGCAGTTCCGACAGACAAGAGACCCAGTACTTC. Amino acids: CASSSDRQETQYF.

The rearrangement links TRBV3-1 (or the pseudogene TRBV3-2) to TRBJ1-1; D gene ambiguous. In germline, CDR1 is LGHDT, CDR2 YNNKEL (reference sequence). The CDR3 extends over 12 amino acids. V was pared by 0 bases and J by 6 bases, with 5 bases between. The CDR3 coding sequence is TGTGCCAGCAGCCAAGAATCCGCTGAAGCTTTCTTT. Protein: CASSQESAEAFF.

The chain has TRBV4-1 and TRBJ2-1, with 8 bases aligning to TRBD2. The CDR3 extends over 15 amino acids. Germline trimming cut 1 base from V and 3 bases from J; bases unmatched to any gene: 2. Germline V gene sequence: CDR1 MGHRA, CDR2 YSYEKL. Written as DNA, the CDR3 is TGCGCCAGCAGCCAAGCGGGGGGGCACTACAATGAGCAGTTCTTC. Translated, it gives CASSQAGGHYNEQFF.